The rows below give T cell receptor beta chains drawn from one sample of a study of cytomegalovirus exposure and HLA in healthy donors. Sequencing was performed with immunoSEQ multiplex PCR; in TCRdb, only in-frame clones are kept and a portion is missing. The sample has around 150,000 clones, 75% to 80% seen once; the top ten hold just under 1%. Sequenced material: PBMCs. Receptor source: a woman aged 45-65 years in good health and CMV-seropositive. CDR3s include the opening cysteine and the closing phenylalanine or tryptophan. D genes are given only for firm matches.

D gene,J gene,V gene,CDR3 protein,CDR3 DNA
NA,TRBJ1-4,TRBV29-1,CSASTGFNIELFF,TGCAGCGCAAGCACAGGTTTTAATATCGAACTGTTTTTT
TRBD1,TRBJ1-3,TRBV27,CASSSRQGLRGSYSGNTIYF,TGTGCCAGCAGTTCCCGACAGGGCCTAAGGGGGTCTTACTCTGGAAACACCATATATTTT
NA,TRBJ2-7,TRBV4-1,CASSQGPPGGRGYEQYF,TGCGCCAGCAGCCAAGGCCCCCCTGGAGGGCGCGGGTACGAGCAGTACTTC
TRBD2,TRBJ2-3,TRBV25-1,CASSGRGGAAQYF,TGTGCCAGCAGTGGTCGCGGGGGGGCAGCGCAGTATTTT
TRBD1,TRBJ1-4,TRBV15,CATSRDGTGRTNEKLFF,TGTGCCACCAGCAGAGATGGGACAGGGAGAACTAATGAAAAACTGTTTTTT
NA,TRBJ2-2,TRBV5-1,CASSFQGTGELFF,TGCGCCAGCAGCTTTCAGGGAACCGGGGAGCTGTTTTTT
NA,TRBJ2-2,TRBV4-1,CASSQVGGAGELFF,TGCGCCAGCAGCCAAGTCGGGGGAGCCGGGGAGCTGTTTTTT
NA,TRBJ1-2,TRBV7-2,CASSQEQGTVGYGYTF,TGTGCCAGCAGCCAGGAACAGGGAACGGTTGGTTATGGCTACACCTTC
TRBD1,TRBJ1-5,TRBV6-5,CASQTGVGQPQHF,TGTGCCAGCCAGACAGGGGTAGGACAGCCCCAGCATTTT
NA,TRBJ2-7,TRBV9,CASSVGTRLSYEQYF,TGTGCCAGCAGCGTAGGAACTCGCCTCTCCTACGAGCAGTACTTC
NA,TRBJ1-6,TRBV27,CASSIGGWSPLHF,TGTGCCAGCAGTATCGGGGGGTGGTCACCCCTCCACTTT
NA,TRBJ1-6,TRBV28,CASSPPITYNSPLHF,TGTGCCAGCAGTCCCCCGATAACATATAATTCACCCCTCCACTTT
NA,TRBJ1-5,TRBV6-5,CASSYSGPGSNQPQHF,TGTGCCAGCAGTTACTCGGGGCCAGGGAGCAATCAGCCCCAGCATTTT
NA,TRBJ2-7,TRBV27,CASSAWGGLSYEQYF,TGTGCCAGCAGTGCCTGGGGGGGCCTCTCCTACGAGCAGTACTTC
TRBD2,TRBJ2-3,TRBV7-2,CASSLAAGSTDTQYF,TGTGCCAGCAGCTTAGCAGCGGGGAGCACAGATACGCAGTATTTT
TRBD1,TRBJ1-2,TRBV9,CASSTGGTAHYGYTF,TGTGCCAGCAGCACAGGGGGGACAGCACACTATGGCTACACCTTC
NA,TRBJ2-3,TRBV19,CASNSGGAGAHTQYF,TGTGCCAGTAACTCCGGGGGTGCGGGGGCTCATACGCAGTATTTT
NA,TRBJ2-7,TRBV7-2,CASSLGQLFYEQYF,TGTGCCAGCAGCTTAGGACAGCTTTTCTACGAGCAGTACTTC
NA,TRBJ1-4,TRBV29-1,CSVRTATNEKLFF,TGCAGCGTTCGGACAGCAACTAATGAAAAACTGTTTTTT
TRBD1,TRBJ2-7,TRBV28,CASRPRPGTGGGYEQYF,TGTGCCAGCAGGCCCAGGCCGGGAACAGGGGGCGGCTACGAGCAGTACTTC
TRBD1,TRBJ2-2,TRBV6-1,CASGQGGSGTGELFF,TGTGCCAGCGGACAGGGGGGTTCCGGTACCGGGGAGCTGTTTTTT
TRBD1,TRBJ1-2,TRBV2,CASSFPGTGDYGYTF,TGTGCCAGCAGCTTCCCCGGGACAGGGGATTATGGCTACACCTTC